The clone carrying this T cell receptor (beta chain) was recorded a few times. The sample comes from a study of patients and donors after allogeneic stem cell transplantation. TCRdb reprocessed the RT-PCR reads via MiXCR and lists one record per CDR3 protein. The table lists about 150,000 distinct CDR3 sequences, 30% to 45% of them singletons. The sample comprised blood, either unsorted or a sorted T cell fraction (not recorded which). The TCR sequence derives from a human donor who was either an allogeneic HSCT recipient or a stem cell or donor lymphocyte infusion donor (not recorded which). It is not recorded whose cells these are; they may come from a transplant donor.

The CDR3 nucleotides read TGCGCCAGCAGTTCCGGGACAGGAGAGAACACCGGGGAGCTGTTTTTT. Translation: CASSSGTGENTGELFF. The chain uses TRBV5-1 and TRBJ2-2; 8 positions agree with TRBD1. Looked up from germline, CDR1 is SGHRS and CDR2 is YFSETQ. The ends lost 5 bases at V and 1 base at J; junction bases unmatched: 7. The CDR3 extends over 16 amino acids.